Listed here are 30 T cell receptor beta chains from one sample, sequenced in a study of a mutant IDH1 vaccine in newly diagnosed glioma. What these receptors recognize is not known. As for time point: week 35, safety follow-up. Every single dose of the vaccine, 300 ug of mutant IDH1 20-mer peptide, came with topical imiquimod. Sequenced by immunoSEQ multiplex PCR; TCRdb stores in-frame clones only, minus some. The data contain about 32,000 clones, 82% of them singletons. Sequencing used PBMCs, obtained from a glioma patient whose treatment included an IDH1 peptide vaccine. The source of these receptors is a woman in her late teens or twenties with glioma.

The rearrangement links TRBV6-5 to TRBJ2-7; 12 positions agree with TRBD1. The ends lost 2 bases at V and 13 bases at J; junction bases unmatched: 3. The CDR3 runs 12 residues. Looked up from germline, CDR1 is MNHEY and CDR2 is SVGAGI. CDR3 in amino acids: CASSYGDRGLYF. CDR3 sequence (DNA): TGTGCCAGCAGTTACGGGGACAGGGGGCTCTACTTC.

CDR3 amino acids: CASSLDGQTNQPQHF. In nucleotides, the CDR3 is TGTGCCAGCAGCTTGGACGGACAGACTAATCAGCCCCAGCATTTT. The chain links TRBV5-8 to TRBJ1-5; maybe TRBD1 (6 bases). The V gene's germline CDR1 is SGHTS and CDR2 YDEGEE. The CDR3 has 15 amino acids. The ends were cut back, 0 bases at V and 4 bases at J, with 11 bases in the middle.

This clone was seen a handful of times. The rearrangement uses TRBV19 and TRBJ1-5, with TRBD1 matching over 7 bases. There are 15 residues in the CDR3. Trimming took 3 bases from V and 7 from J; bases not matched to a gene: 9. Germline assignment: CDR1 LNHDA and CDR2 SQIVND (reference sequence). The CDR3 reads CASSMIVQGGQPQHF. CDR3 DNA: TGTGCCAGTAGTATGATCGTGCAGGGGGGCCAGCCCCAGCATTTT.

The chain carries TRBV10-3 and TRBJ1-2; no clear D gene. V lost 2 bases and J 6 bases, leaving 10 bases between the germline ends. Germline values: CDR1 ENHRY, CDR2 SYGVKD. The CDR3 has 13 amino acids. Written as DNA, the CDR3 is TGTGCCATCAGTGAGAGAACAGCTGATGGCTACACCTTC. This codes for CAISERTADGYTF.

This clone showed up just once. DNA of the CDR3: TGTGCCAGCAGCCCCCGGACAGGGAAAGGGGAGACCCAGTACTTC. Encoded protein: CASSPRTGKGETQYF. The chain couples TRBV7-2 to TRBJ2-5; 8 nucleotides match TRBD1. V lost 5 bases, J lost 5 bases, and 10 bases stayed unmatched. Germline V gene data show CDR1 as SGHTA and CDR2 as FQGNSA. The CDR3 loop spans 15 amino acids.

The chain is built from TRBV18 and TRBJ1-2; weak D call: TRBD1 (6 bases). With 3 bases removed from V and 8 bases from J, the gap between germline ends came to 19 bases. Germline V gene sequence: CDR1 KGHSH, CDR2 LQKENI. The CDR3 sequence is 15 residues long. Written as DNA, the CDR3 is TGTGCCAGCTCACCTGAGGGACAATTCAGTAGCGGCTACACCTTC. Its protein is CASSPEGQFSSGYTF.

The chain recombines TRBV6-6 with TRBJ1-1, with D uncertain. V gave up 2 bases and J gave up 4 bases, with 11 bases separating them. This CDR3 region has 14 residues. The germline gives CDR1 MNHNY, CDR2 SVGAGI (reference sequence). The CDR3 sequence is CASSYGGSGTEAFF. The DNA for the CDR3 is TGTGCCAGCAGTTACGGAGGGAGCGGCACTGAAGCTTTCTTT.

The V and J genes are TRBV2 and TRBJ1-2; D possibly corresponds to TRBD1 (5 bases). The V gene's germline CDR1 is SNHLY and CDR2 FYNNEI. V was shortened by 2 bases and J by 4 bases, with 8 bases between the two germline ends. The CDR3 covers 13 residues. CDR3 protein: CASSERGLYGYTF. As DNA, the CDR3 is TGTGCCAGCAGTGAAAGGGGTCTCTATGGCTACACCTTC.

CDR3 bases: TGTGCCAACCGACAGGGGAACACCGGGGAGCTGTTTTTT. Amino acids: CANRQGNTGELFF. The gene calls are TRBV28 and TRBJ2-2, with 7 bases matching TRBD1. The CDR3 has 13 residues. In germline, CDR1 is MDHEN, CDR2 SYDVKM. Trimming cost V 10 bases and J 1 base; bases outside gene matches: 3.

This clone was counted only a few times. This chain links TRBV5-1 with TRBJ2-3, with D possibly TRBD2 on 6 matching bases. The CDR3 consists of 17 residues. In germline, CDR1 is SGHRS, CDR2 YFSETQ. V lost 3 bases and J lost 0, with 17 bases in between. CDR3 sequence reads: CASSSGTSAPSTDTQYF. DNA of the CDR3: TGCGCCAGCAGCTCCGGGACTTCGGCCCCAAGCACAGATACGCAGTATTTT.

J is TRBJ1-1 and V is TRBV29-1, with D possibly being TRBD1 (5 bases). The CDR3 is made up of 13 amino acids. Between the trimmed V and J ends, which lost 5 bases and 7 bases, there was a span of 17 bases. CDR1 and CDR2 from the germline V gene are SQVTM and ANQGSEA. The DNA of the CDR3 is TGCAGCGTTTCCCAGGGTCGGGTGAATGAAGCTTTCTTT. It yields the protein CSVSQGRVNEAFF.

In its sample, this clone was seen once. The chain uses TRBV27 and TRBJ1-5; the match to TRBD1 covers 8 bases. Germline CDR1 MNHEY, CDR2 SMNVEV (reference sequence). The V segment lost 5 bases and the J segment 6 bases; nucleotides outside the gene matches: 3. The CDR3 is made up of 13 amino acids. The DNA of the CDR3 is TGTGCCAGCAGTCCGGACAGGGTTCAGCCCCAGCATTTT. Protein sequence: CASSPDRVQPQHF.

The chain employs TRBV27 and TRBJ2-2; either TRBD1 or TRBD2 may fit D (5 bases each). The CDR3 runs to 17 residues. V was pared by 4 bases and J by 0 bases, with 15 bases between. Germline CDR1 reads MNHEY; CDR2 reads SMNVEV (reference sequence). The CDR3: CASSSGTWSANTGELFF. The CDR3 region has the DNA TGTGCCAGCAGTTCTGGGACGTGGAGCGCGAACACCGGGGAGCTGTTTTTT.

The CDR3 region is CASSPGPYEQYF. In DNA, the CDR3 is TGTGCCAGCTCACCCGGACCCTACGAGCAGTACTTC. The V and J genes are TRBV18 and TRBJ2-7; D is ambiguous. This CDR3 is 12 amino acids long. Germline V gene data show CDR1 as KGHSH and CDR2 as LQKENI. V was cut by 3 bases and J by 2 bases, with 5 bases left in between.

The V call is TRBV20-1, the J call TRBJ2-1; possibly TRBD1 for D (6 bases). CDR3 length: 11 amino acids. The V and J ends lost 5 bases and 9 bases respectively, with 11 bases between them. CDR1 and CDR2 (germline): DFQATT, SNEGSKA (reference sequence). This CDR3 reads CSALGTFEQFF. The DNA for the CDR3 is TGCAGTGCTCTCGGGACATTTGAGCAGTTCTTC.

The chain carries TRBV7-6 and TRBJ1-5; unclear D gene. Trimming removed 2 bases from V and 5 bases from J, with 7 bases in between. The CDR3 has 13 residues. CDR1 is SGHVS, CDR2 FNYEAQ, per germline. The CDR3 DNA is TGTGCCAGCAGCTTAAACCAAGATCAGCCCCAGCATTTT. This codes for CASSLNQDQPQHF.

The J gene is TRBJ2-5, the V gene TRBV2; D not certain. V was trimmed by 3 bases and J by 11 bases, leaving 7 bases between them. Germline V gene lookup returns CDR1 SNHLY and CDR2 FYNNEI. The CDR3 has 10 amino acids. The CDR3 sequence is CASSDSKQYF. In DNA form, the CDR3 reads TGTGCCAGCAGTGATAGTAAGCAGTACTTC.

This sequence joins TRBV28 and TRBJ2-7; D is undetermined. The germline gives CDR1 MDHEN, CDR2 SYDVKM. There are 15 residues in the CDR3. V was shortened by 7 bases and J by 0 bases, with 16 bases between the two germline ends. CDR3 bases: TGTGCCAGCAATAGGGCGGATACCTACTCCTACGAGCAGTACTTC. It translates to CASNRADTYSYEQYF.

The chain uses TRBV19 and TRBJ2-7, with D maybe TRBD1 (6 bases). V shed 5 bases and J shed 3 bases, with 11 bases lying between them. The CDR3 is 13 amino acids. Germline-derived CDR1 and CDR2 are LNHDA and SQIVND (reference sequence). The CDR3 loop is CASSWGHLYEQYF. DNA of the CDR3: TGTGCCAGTAGTTGGGGACACCTCTACGAGCAGTACTTC.

The V call is TRBV7-8, the J call TRBJ2-5; TRBD1 matches at 9 bases. Germline V lookup: CDR1 SGHVS, CDR2 FQNEAQ. Unmatched junction bases numbered 3, after V lost 4 bases and J lost 9 bases. This CDR3 region has 12 residues. CDR3 sequence (DNA): TGTGCCAGCAGCTCGGACAGGGGTCCCCAGTACTTC. Protein sequence: CASSSDRGPQYF.

J is TRBJ1-3 and V is TRBV21-1; TRBD1, the D gene given by the table, was not confirmed from the DNA. TRBV21-1 is a recognized pseudogene. The length of the CDR3 is 17 residues. Written as DNA, the CDR3 is TGTGCCAGCAGCAAAGAGGCCCCAGGGGGAAAGGAAAACACCATATATTTT. Its translation: CASSKEAPGGKENTIYF.

The V call is TRBV5-6, the J call TRBJ1-2; 12 nucleotides agree with TRBD1. The ends lost 6 bases at V and 7 bases at J; junction bases unmatched: 4. Germline CDR1 reads SGHDT; CDR2 reads YYEEEE. CDR3 length: 13 residues. This CDR3 is CASNWDRGLGYTF. The CDR3 coding sequence is TGTGCCAGCAATTGGGACAGGGGGCTTGGCTACACCTTC.

The chain links TRBV11-2 to TRBJ1-3; 7 bases map to TRBD1. V gave up 5 bases and J gave up 0 bases; unmatched junction bases: 7. Germline V CDR1 and CDR2: SGHAT, FQNNGV. This CDR3 has 16 amino acids. The CDR3 reads CASSAGQVFSGNTIYF. The CDR3 coding sequence is TGTGCCAGCAGCGCCGGACAGGTGTTCTCTGGAAACACCATATATTTT.

This clone was found a few times. The chain combines TRBV6-5 with TRBJ1-1; D possibly corresponds to TRBD1 (5 bases). V dropped 3 bases and J dropped 1 base, with 12 bases sitting between them. This CDR3 region has 15 residues. Germline V lookup: CDR1 MNHEY, CDR2 SVGAGI. The CDR3 bases are TGTGCCAGCAGTTATACCTCTCAGGGGAACACTGAAGCTTTCTTT. Translation: CASSYTSQGNTEAFF.

The chain uses TRBV7-8 and TRBJ2-5, with TRBD2 matching over 7 bases. V lost 2 bases, J lost 3 bases, and 3 bases stayed unmatched. CDR1 and CDR2 from the germline V gene are SGHVS and FQNEAQ. There are 14 residues in the CDR3. The CDR3 DNA follows: TGTGCCAGCAGCTTAAAGCTAGCGGAAGAGACCCAGTACTTC. Translation gives CASSLKLAEETQYF.

The V call is TRBV2, the J call TRBJ2-1; possibly TRBD2 for D (6 bases). The germline V gene encodes CDR1 SNHLY and CDR2 FYNNEI. Trimming stripped 2 bases from V and 7 bases from J, with 18 bases between. CDR3 length equals 16 residues. The CDR3 sequence: CASSEYGSSVENEQFF. CDR3 nucleotide sequence: TGTGCCAGCAGTGAATACGGGAGCTCGGTAGAAAATGAGCAGTTCTTC.

The CDR3 loop reads CASSYSSENTEAFF. CDR3 nucleotide sequence: TGTGCCAGCAGTTACTCGAGTGAGAACACTGAAGCTTTCTTT. The rearrangement links TRBV6-5 to TRBJ1-1; no firm D call. Germline V gene sequence: CDR1 MNHEY, CDR2 SVGAGI. Trimming cost V 0 bases and J 1 base, with 6 bases left between them. The CDR3 length is 14 residues.

The chain joins TRBV10-3 to TRBJ2-1; 7 positions match TRBD2. The CDR3 runs 11 residues. J lost 9 bases, V lost 4 bases, and 0 bases had no gene match. CDR1 is ENHRY and CDR2 is SYGVKD in the germline V gene. CDR3 protein: CAISGGGEQFF. The CDR3 nucleotides are TGTGCCATCAGTGGGGGGGGTGAGCAGTTCTTC.

This chain joins TRBV27 and TRBJ2-6, with TRBD1 matching over 8 bases. The CDR3 covers 18 residues. Germline trimming cut 5 bases from V and 0 bases from J; bases unmatched to any gene: 9. Looked up from germline, CDR1 is MNHEY and CDR2 is SMNVEV (reference sequence). CDR3 coding DNA: TGTGCCAGCAGTCCACGGACAGGGCTATCCTCTGGGGCCAACGTCCTGACTTTC. Protein: CASSPRTGLSSGANVLTF.

V gene TRBV13 combines with J gene TRBJ2-4, with 8 bases fitting TRBD1. The CDR3 loop spans 14 amino acids. Per the germline V gene, CDR1 is PRHDT and CDR2 is FYEKMQ (reference sequence). Unmatched junction bases numbered 8, after V lost 5 bases and J lost 8 bases. In DNA form, the CDR3 reads TGTGCCAGCAGCGAAAGGACAGGGCGGGACATTCAGTACTTC. Its protein is CASSERTGRDIQYF.